The T cell receptor beta chain described here comes from a study of shared clonotypes between healthy human individuals. Study information: Used for every donor were three CD4 naive, three CD4 memory, two CD8 naive and one CD8 memory plate.

Measured with immunoSEQ multiplex PCR; TCRdb has only the in-frame clones, and not every one. The sample includes roughly 2.2 million clones, under 95% of them seen just once. Remarks on this clone: Its cognate antigen is unknown.

Looked up from germline, CDR1 is MDHEN and CDR2 is SYDVKM. This CDR3 has 15 amino acids. V dropped 5 bases and J dropped 5 bases, with 18 bases sitting between them. General study points: Measured sharing among donors was expected to vary with sequencing depth. Several donors shared approximately 5% of their naive CD4 clonotypes. Naive subsets usually exceeded memory subsets in estimated richness.

Material for sequencing was naive CD4+ T cells from PBMCs. The subset: CD45RA+ positively selected. The TCR was taken from a man aged 18 to 29 in good health. Some clones in this sample may be carry-over from other donors' samples. The chain employs TRBV28 and TRBJ2-5, with a possible D match to TRBD2 (5 bases). The CDR3 DNA is TGTGCCAGCAGTAGTCGGAGGACCCTAAAGGAGACCCAGTACTTC. Translating gives CASSSRRTLKETQYF.